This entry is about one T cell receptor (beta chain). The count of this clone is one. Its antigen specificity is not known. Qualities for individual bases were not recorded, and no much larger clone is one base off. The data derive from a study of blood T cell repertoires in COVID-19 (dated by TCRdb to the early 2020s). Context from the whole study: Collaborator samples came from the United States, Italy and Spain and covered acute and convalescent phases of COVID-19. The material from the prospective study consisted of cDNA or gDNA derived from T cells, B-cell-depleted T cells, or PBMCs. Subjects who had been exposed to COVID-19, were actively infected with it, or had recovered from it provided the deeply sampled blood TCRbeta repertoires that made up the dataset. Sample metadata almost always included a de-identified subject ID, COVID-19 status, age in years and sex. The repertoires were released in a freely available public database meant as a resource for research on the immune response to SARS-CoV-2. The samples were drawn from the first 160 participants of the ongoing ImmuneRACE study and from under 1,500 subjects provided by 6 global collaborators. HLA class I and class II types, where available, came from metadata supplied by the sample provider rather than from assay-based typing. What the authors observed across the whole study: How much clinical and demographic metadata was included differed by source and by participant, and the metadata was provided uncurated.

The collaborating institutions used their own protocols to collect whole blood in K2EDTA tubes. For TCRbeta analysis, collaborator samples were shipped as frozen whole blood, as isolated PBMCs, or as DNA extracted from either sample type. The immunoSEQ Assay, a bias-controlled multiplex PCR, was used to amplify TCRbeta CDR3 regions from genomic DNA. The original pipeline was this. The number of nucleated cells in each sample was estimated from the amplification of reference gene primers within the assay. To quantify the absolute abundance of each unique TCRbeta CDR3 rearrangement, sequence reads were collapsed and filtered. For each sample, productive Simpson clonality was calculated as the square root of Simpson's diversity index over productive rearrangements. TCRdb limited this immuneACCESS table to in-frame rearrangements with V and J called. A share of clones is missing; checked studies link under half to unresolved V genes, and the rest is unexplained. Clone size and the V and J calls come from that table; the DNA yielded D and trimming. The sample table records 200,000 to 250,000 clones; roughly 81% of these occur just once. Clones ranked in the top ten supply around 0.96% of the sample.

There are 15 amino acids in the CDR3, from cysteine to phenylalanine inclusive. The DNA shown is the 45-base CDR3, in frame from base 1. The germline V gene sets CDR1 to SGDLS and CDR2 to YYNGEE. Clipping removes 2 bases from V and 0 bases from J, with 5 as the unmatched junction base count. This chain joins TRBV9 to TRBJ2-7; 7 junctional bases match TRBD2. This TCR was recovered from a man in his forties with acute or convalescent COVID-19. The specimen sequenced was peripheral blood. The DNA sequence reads TGTGCCAGCAGCGTGTCTAGCGGACACTCCTACGAGCAGTACTTC. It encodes CASSVSSGHSYEQYF.